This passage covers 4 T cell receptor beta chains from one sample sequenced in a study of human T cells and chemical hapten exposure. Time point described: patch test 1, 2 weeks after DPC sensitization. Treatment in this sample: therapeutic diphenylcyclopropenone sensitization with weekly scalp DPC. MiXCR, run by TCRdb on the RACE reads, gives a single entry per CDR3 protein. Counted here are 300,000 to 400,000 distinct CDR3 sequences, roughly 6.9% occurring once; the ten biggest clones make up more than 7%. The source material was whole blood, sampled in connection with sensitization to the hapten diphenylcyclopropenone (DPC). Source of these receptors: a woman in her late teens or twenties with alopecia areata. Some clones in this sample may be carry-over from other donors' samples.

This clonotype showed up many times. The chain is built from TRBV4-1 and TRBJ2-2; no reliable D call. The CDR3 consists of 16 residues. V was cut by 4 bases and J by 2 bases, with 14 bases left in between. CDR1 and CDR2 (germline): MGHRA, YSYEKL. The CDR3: CASSRTQSSNTGELFF. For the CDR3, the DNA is TGCGCCAGCAGCCGAACACAGTCTTCTAACACCGGGGAGCTGTTTTTT.

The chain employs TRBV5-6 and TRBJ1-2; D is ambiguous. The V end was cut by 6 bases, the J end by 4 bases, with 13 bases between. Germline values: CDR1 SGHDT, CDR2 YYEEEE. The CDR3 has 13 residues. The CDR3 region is CASNLQAAYGYTF. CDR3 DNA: TGTGCCAGCAACCTGCAGGCGGCCTATGGCTACACCTTC.

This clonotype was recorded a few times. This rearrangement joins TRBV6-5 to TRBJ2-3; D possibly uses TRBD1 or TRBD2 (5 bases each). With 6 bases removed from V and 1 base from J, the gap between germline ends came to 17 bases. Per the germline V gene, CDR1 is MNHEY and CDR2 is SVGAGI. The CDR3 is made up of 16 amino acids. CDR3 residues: CASSAQGRGRTDTQYF. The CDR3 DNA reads TGTGCCAGCAGCGCCCAGGGACGGGGCCGCACAGATACGCAGTATTTT.

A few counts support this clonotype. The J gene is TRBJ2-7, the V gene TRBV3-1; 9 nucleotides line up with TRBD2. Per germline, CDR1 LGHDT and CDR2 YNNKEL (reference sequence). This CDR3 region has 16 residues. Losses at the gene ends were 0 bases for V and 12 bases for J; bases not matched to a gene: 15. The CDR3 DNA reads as TGTGCCAGCAGCCAAGAGACTAGCGGCCAGATTTTTTTGAGGTACTTC. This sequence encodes CASSQETSGQIFLRYF.